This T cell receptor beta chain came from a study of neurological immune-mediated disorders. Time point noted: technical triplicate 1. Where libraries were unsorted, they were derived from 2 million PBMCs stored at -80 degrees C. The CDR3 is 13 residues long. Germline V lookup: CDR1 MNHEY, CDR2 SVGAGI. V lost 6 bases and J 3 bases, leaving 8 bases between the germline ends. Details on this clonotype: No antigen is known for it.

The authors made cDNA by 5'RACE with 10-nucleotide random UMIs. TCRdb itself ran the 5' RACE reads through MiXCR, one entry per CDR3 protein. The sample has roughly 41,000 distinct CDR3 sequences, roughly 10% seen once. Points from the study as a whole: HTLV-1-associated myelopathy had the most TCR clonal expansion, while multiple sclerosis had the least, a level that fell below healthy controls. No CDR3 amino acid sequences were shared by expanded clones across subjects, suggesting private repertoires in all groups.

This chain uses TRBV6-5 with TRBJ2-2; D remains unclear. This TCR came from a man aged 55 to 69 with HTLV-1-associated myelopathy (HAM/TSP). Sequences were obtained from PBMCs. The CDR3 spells CASRASDTGELFF. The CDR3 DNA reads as TGTGCCAGCAGGGCTTCCGACACCGGGGAGCTGTTTTTT.